Sequencing of this TCR beta chain was carried out in a study of control samples from healthy donors and cancer patients. Profiled with immunoSEQ multiplex PCR; TCRdb holds only in-frame clones, not every one. The sample consists of 63,000 or so clones, approximately 84% of them appearing once. Germline assignment: CDR1 MNHEY and CDR2 SVGEGT. The trim removed 5 bases at V and 2 bases at J, leaving 6 bases unmatched. CDR3 size: 15 residues. This receptor was identified in a man in his fifties in good health. The gene calls are TRBV6-2 or TRBV6-3 and TRBJ2-1; 7 nucleotides line up with TRBD2. Sequencing input: blood. In DNA, the CDR3 is TGTGCCAGCAGTGGCGGGAGTAGGGCCTACAATGAGCAGTTCTTC. This sequence encodes CASSGGSRAYNEQFF.